One and the same sample provided the 28 T cell receptor beta chains below, sequenced in a study of post-analysis software for immune sequencing data. Their antigens remain unidentified. General study findings and limits: Patients had higher frequencies than controls of roughly five TRBV segments, including TRBV5-6, TRBV5-1 and TRBV20-1.

Tagging with unique molecular identifiers was a feature of the TCR beta cDNA libraries. Via MiXCR, TCRdb re-called the PCR reads, giving one row per CDR3 protein. The sample has 450,000 or so distinct CDR3 sequences; roughly 45% are singletons. Material for sequencing was blood. Source of these receptors: a girl between 5 and 17 years old with multiple sclerosis.

V is TRBV7-8 and J is TRBJ2-4, with TRBD1 identical over 7 bases. Germline-derived CDR1 and CDR2 are SGHVS and FQNEAQ. Trimming at V came to 1 base and at J to 6 bases, leaving 6 bases not matched to a gene. The CDR3 contains 15 residues. The CDR3 DNA sequence: TGTGCCAGCAGCTTAGGGAGCCGGGACAGAAACATTCAGTACTTC. Its translation: CASSLGSRDRNIQYF.

The chain uses TRBV19 and TRBJ1-2; D is ambiguous. Germline V gene sequence: CDR1 LNHDA, CDR2 SQIVND (reference sequence). This CDR3 has 14 residues. V lost 6 bases and J 1 base, leaving 12 bases between the germline ends. This chain's CDR3 is CASSTPGRNYGYTF. CDR3 coding DNA: TGTGCCAGTAGCACGCCGGGCCGTAACTATGGCTACACCTTC.

J is TRBJ1-2 and V is TRBV12-3 or TRBV12-4; 10 bases line up with TRBD1. Trimming removed 3 bases from V and 7 bases from J; junction bases left unmatched: 8. This CDR3 is 15 amino acids long. CDR3 bases: TGTGCCAGCAGTTTGGGGCGACAGGGGGCCGGTGGCTACACCTTC. Protein: CASSLGRQGAGGYTF.

V usage is TRBV6-6 and J usage is TRBJ2-4; D remains ambiguous. Germline CDR1 and CDR2: MNHNY and SVGAGI (reference sequence). There are 14 residues in the CDR3. Trimming stripped 8 bases from V and 0 bases from J, with 11 bases between. The CDR3 coding sequence is TGTGCCAGCGTCCCCGCCCTAGCCAAAAACATTCAGTACTTC. It translates to CASVPALAKNIQYF.

The J gene is TRBJ2-2, the V gene TRBV7-3, with a possible D match to TRBD2 (6 bases). The CDR3 has 15 amino acids. Germline V gene data show CDR1 as SGHTA and CDR2 as FQGTGA. V was clipped by 3 bases and J by 3 bases, with 11 bases between them. The CDR3 protein is CASSLDGRDTGELFF. The CDR3 nucleotides read TGTGCCAGCAGCTTGGACGGGAGAGACACCGGGGAGCTGTTTTTT.

This clonotype appeared many times. This sequence joins TRBV10-2 and TRBJ2-5; no clear D gene. CDR3 length equals 12 residues. V lost 2 bases and J lost 5, with 6 bases in between. CDR1 and CDR2 from the germline V gene are WSHSY and SAAADI. In nucleotides, the CDR3 is TGCGCCAGCAGTGAGGTTCGGGAGACCCAGTACTTC. Translation gives CASSEVRETQYF.

The V call is TRBV3-1, the J call TRBJ1-6; 10 nucleotides line up with TRBD1. Germline V gives CDR1 LGHDT, CDR2 YNNKEL (reference sequence). Losses at the gene ends were 8 bases for V and 10 bases for J; bases not matched to a gene: 8. CDR3 length: 14 amino acids. The DNA for the CDR3 is TGTGCCAGCCGGCTGGACAGGGGGGTGTCACCCCTCCACTTT. Amino acids: CASRLDRGVSPLHF.

V and J are TRBV6-6 and TRBJ1-5; weak D call: TRBD1 (6 bases). Germline V gene sequence: CDR1 MNHNY, CDR2 SVGAGI (reference sequence). Between the trimmed V and J ends, which lost 2 bases and 3 bases, there was a span of 17 bases. The CDR3 contains 17 residues. As DNA, the CDR3 is TGTGCCAGCAGTTACCCCTCCAAACAGGGCTTCAATCAGCCCCAGCATTTT. This sequence encodes CASSYPSKQGFNQPQHF.

V is TRBV29-1 and J is TRBJ1-4, with a tentative D call TRBD1 (6 bases). The CDR3 length is 14 residues. CDR1 is SQVTM and CDR2 is ANQGSEA in the germline V gene. The V end was cut by 2 bases, the J end by 10 bases, with 17 bases between. The CDR3 coding sequence is TGCAGCGTTGAATTCGGGGGGGCCGGTGGAAAACTGTTTTTT. As protein: CSVEFGGAGGKLFF.

This clonotype was counted between two and nine times. The chain couples TRBV20-1 to TRBJ1-5; perhaps TRBD1 as D (6 bases). CDR3 length equals 15 residues. The germline gives CDR1 DFQATT, CDR2 SNEGSKA (reference sequence). V was clipped by 1 base and J by 1 base, with 11 bases between them. The CDR3 region is CSARAGTPSNQPQHF. The CDR3 nucleotides read TGCAGTGCTAGAGCCGGGACACCAAGCAATCAGCCCCAGCATTTT.

The V call is TRBV20-1, the J call TRBJ1-1; D call uncertain. The CDR3 runs to 14 residues. CDR1 and CDR2 (germline): DFQATT, SNEGSKA (reference sequence). Trimming pared 3 bases from V and 2 bases from J, leaving 13 bases between. The CDR3 reads CSARRHGLNTEAFF. In DNA form, the CDR3 reads TGCAGTGCTAGGAGACATGGGCTCAACACTGAAGCTTTCTTT.

This clonotype has more than one count but fewer than ten. This sequence joins TRBV7-3 and TRBJ2-1; 8 positions agree with TRBD1. J lost 6 bases, V lost 4 bases, and 8 bases had no gene match. Germline loops: CDR1 SGHTA, CDR2 FQGTGA. The length of the CDR3 is 15 residues. The chain's CDR3 is CASSSSGTGLNEQFF. In DNA form, the CDR3 reads TGTGCCAGCAGCTCTTCCGGGACAGGTCTCAATGAGCAGTTCTTC.

This clonotype has only a few counts. The chain has TRBV20-1 and TRBJ2-6; D not resolved. Germline-derived CDR1 and CDR2 are DFQATT and SNEGSKA (reference sequence). V shed 3 bases and J shed 0 bases, with 12 bases lying between them. This CDR3 region has 16 residues. The DNA of the CDR3 is TGCAGTGCTAGTGAGGCCGCCGTCTCTGGGGCCAACGTCCTGACTTTC. Translating gives CSASEAAVSGANVLTF.

This clonotype was detected a few times. The chain employs TRBV29-1 and TRBJ2-5; D call uncertain. CDR1 is SQVTM and CDR2 is ANQGSEA in the germline V gene. This CDR3 has 11 residues. Trimming took off 5 bases at V and 11 bases at J, with 15 bases between the two ends. The CDR3: CSVISVNEQYF. Written as DNA, the CDR3 is TGCAGCGTTATAAGCGTAAATGAGCAGTACTTC. The full variable domain, in which reference TRBV29-1 and TRBJ2-5 provide the parts outside the CDR3, is SAVISQKPSRDICQRGTSLTIQCQVDSQVTMMFWYRQQPGQSLTLIATANQGSEATYESGFVIDKFPISRPNLTFSTLTVSNMSPEDSSIYLCSVISVNEQYFGPGTRLLVL.

The chain recombines TRBV5-1 with TRBJ2-3; 7 nucleotides line up with TRBD1. From germline, CDR1 is SGHRS and CDR2 YFSETQ. The CDR3 is made up of 17 amino acids. The V and J ends lost 3 bases and 2 bases, in that order; junction bases with no gene match: 12. As DNA, the CDR3 is TGCGCCAGCAGCTACGGTTATACAGGGGCCATCACAGATACGCAGTATTTT. Residues: CASSYGYTGAITDTQYF.

The V gene is TRBV20-1, the J gene TRBJ2-7, with D possibly matching TRBD2 (6 bases). The V gene's germline CDR1 is DFQATT and CDR2 SNEGSKA (reference sequence). This CDR3 spans 11 amino acids. CDR3 region: CSTDSGYEQYF. The CDR3 DNA reads TGCAGCACCGACAGCGGGTACGAGCAGTACTTC.

This clonotype was detected a few times. The rearrangement links TRBV5-1 to TRBJ2-7, with a weak D call TRBD2 (5 bases). The V gene's germline CDR1 is SGHRS and CDR2 YFSETQ. The V gene lost 1 base and the J gene lost 3 bases, with 11 bases spanning the gap. This CDR3 is built from 14 residues. In nucleotides, the CDR3 is TGCGCCAGCAGCTTGAGAGGGCCCGACTACGAGCAGTACTTC. Its protein is CASSLRGPDYEQYF. The whole variable domain, filled in from reference TRBV5-1 and TRBJ2-7, reads KAGVTQTPRYLIKTRGQQVTLSCSPISGHRSVSWYQQTPGQGLQFLFEYFSETQRNKGNFPGRFSGRQFSNSRSEMNVSTLELGDSALYLCASSLRGPDYEQYFGPGTRLTVT.

This clonotype is a singleton in its sample. The rearrangement uses TRBV4-3 and TRBJ1-5, with 8 positions matching TRBD1. The CDR3 has 17 residues. The germline gives CDR1 LGHNA, CDR2 YSLEER. Germline trimming cut 0 bases from V and 3 bases from J; bases unmatched to any gene: 7. The CDR3 here is CASSQDPLTGDNQPQHF. The CDR3 DNA reads as TGCGCCAGCAGCCAAGATCCCCTGACAGGGGACAATCAGCCCCAGCATTTT.

The chain carries TRBV4-3 and TRBJ2-5; D possibly uses TRBD1 or TRBD2 (5 bases each). Germline CDR1 reads LGHNA; CDR2 reads YSLEER. The CDR3 length is 17 residues. The V end was cut by 0 bases, the J end by 5 bases, with 19 bases between. As DNA, the CDR3 is TGCGCCAGCAGCCAAGAGGGTGCGAGGGGCGGAAGCGAGACCCAGTACTTC. Its protein product is CASSQEGARGGSETQYF.

This clonotype occurred many times. The rearrangement uses TRBV5-1 and TRBJ2-7; no clear D gene. Trimming took off 0 bases at V and 6 bases at J, with 10 bases between the two ends. The germline CDR1 and CDR2 sequences are SGHRS and YFSETQ. This CDR3 is 13 amino acids long. As DNA, the CDR3 is TGCGCCAGCAGCTTGGGGCGAACGAGCGAGCAGTACTTC. Protein sequence: CASSLGRTSEQYF. Full variable domain (outside the CDR3, taken from reference TRBV5-1 and TRBJ2-7): KAGVTQTPRYLIKTRGQQVTLSCSPISGHRSVSWYQQTPGQGLQFLFEYFSETQRNKGNFPGRFSGRQFSNSRSEMNVSTLELGDSALYLCASSLGRTSEQYFGPGTRLTVT.

This clonotype has more than one count but fewer than ten. The genes are TRBV27 and TRBJ1-1; no clear D gene. This CDR3 is built from 15 residues. V was pared by 2 bases and J by 4 bases, with 14 bases between. From germline, CDR1 is MNHEY and CDR2 SMNVEV (reference sequence). CDR3 sequence reads: CASSLIPAVGTEAFF. The CDR3 DNA reads TGTGCCAGCAGTTTAATCCCGGCGGTGGGCACTGAAGCTTTCTTT.

The rearrangement links TRBV6-6 to TRBJ2-7; TRBD2 aligns across 12 bases. V lost 5 bases, J lost 7 bases, and 9 bases stayed unmatched. The CDR3 sequence is 15 residues long. Germline V gene sequence: CDR1 MNHNY, CDR2 SVGAGI (reference sequence). Written as DNA, the CDR3 is TGTGCCAGCAGTACCCCGGGACTAGCGGGTAATGAGCAGTACTTC. Amino acid sequence: CASSTPGLAGNEQYF.

The rearrangement joins TRBV29-1 to TRBJ1-4, with 9 bases identical to TRBD1. CDR3 length: 13 amino acids. Germline assignment: CDR1 SQVTM and CDR2 ANQGSEA. The V and J ends lost 5 bases and 5 bases, in that order; junction bases with no gene match: 3. CDR3 region: CSVTGTGNEKLFF. CDR3 nucleotide sequence: TGCAGCGTTACCGGGACAGGGAATGAAAAACTGTTTTTT.

The table lists this clonotype with a few counts. The rearrangement links TRBV7-3 to TRBJ2-1; D might be TRBD2 (6 bases). The ends were cut back, 5 bases at V and 1 base at J, with 15 bases in the middle. From germline, CDR1 is SGHTA and CDR2 FQGTGA. The CDR3 has 16 amino acids. The DNA for the CDR3 is TGTGCCAGCAGCCCCACAGCGGGTCTTTCCTACAATGAGCAGTTCTTC. It translates to CASSPTAGLSYNEQFF.

The CDR3 loop is CASSLVGRGGTTDTQYF. The CDR3 nucleotides are TGTGCCAGCAGCTTAGTGGGGCGGGGCGGAACCACAGATACGCAGTATTTT. V and J are TRBV7-2 and TRBJ2-3; D possibly corresponds to TRBD2 (6 bases). CDR1 SGHTA and CDR2 FQGNSA come from the germline V gene. The CDR3 is 17 amino acids. Trimming cost V 1 base and J 2 bases, with 16 bases left between them.

This clonotype was found a few times. CDR3 in DNA: TGCGCCAGCAGCCAAGATGGGACTAGCCTAGGTTCGGAGACCCAGTACTTC. This codes for CASSQDGTSLGSETQYF. The V and J genes are TRBV4-1 and TRBJ2-5; 9 bases agree with TRBD2. Unmatched junction bases numbered 10, after V lost 0 bases and J lost 5 bases. The length of the CDR3 is 17 residues. The germline V gene has CDR1 MGHRA and CDR2 YSYEKL.

CDR3 amino acids: CASSPVATAYEQYF. The CDR3, as DNA: TGTGCCAGCTCACCGGTTGCGACAGCCTACGAGCAGTACTTC. This chain links TRBV18 with TRBJ2-7, with a weak D call TRBD1 (5 bases). The CDR3 is made up of 14 amino acids. Germline CDR1 reads KGHSH; CDR2 reads LQKENI. V lost 3 bases to trimming and J lost 2 bases, with 11 bases between them.

This clonotype was observed a handful of times. This chain uses TRBV5-1 with TRBJ1-1; D remains ambiguous. The CDR3 runs 14 residues. The germline V and J ends were trimmed by 6 bases and 1 base, with 13 bases remaining between them. Germline CDR1 reads SGHRS; CDR2 reads YFSETQ. CDR3 loop: CASTSDVKNTEAFF. CDR3 sequence (DNA): TGCGCCAGCACCTCGGACGTAAAGAACACTGAAGCTTTCTTT.